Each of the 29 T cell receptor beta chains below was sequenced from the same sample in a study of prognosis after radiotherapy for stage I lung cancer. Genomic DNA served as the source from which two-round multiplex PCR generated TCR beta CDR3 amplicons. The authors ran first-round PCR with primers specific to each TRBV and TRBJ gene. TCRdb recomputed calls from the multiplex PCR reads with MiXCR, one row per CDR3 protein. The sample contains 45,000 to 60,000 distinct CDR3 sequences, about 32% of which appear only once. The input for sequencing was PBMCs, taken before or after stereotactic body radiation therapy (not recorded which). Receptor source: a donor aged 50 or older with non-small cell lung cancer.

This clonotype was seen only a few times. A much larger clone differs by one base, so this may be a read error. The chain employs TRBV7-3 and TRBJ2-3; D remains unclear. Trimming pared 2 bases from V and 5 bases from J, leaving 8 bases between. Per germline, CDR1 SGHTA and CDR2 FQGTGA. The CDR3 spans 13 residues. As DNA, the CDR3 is TGTGCCAGCAGCTTAGGATCAGGAGATACGCAGTATTTT. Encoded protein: CASSLGSGDTQYF.

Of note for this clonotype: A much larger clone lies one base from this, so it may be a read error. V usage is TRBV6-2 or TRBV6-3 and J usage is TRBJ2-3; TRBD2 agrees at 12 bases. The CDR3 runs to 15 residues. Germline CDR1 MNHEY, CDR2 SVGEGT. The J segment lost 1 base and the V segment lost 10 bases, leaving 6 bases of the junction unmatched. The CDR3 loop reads CAISSGGVRTDTQYF. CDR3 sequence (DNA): TGTGCCATCTCTAGCGGGGGGGTTCGCACAGATACGCAGTATTTT.

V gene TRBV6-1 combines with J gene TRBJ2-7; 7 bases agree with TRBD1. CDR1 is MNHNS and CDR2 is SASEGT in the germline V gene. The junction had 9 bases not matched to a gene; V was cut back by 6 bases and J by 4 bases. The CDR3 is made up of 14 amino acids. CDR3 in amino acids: CASRTTGPVYEQYF. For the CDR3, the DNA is TGTGCCAGCAGGACGACAGGGCCTGTTTACGAGCAGTACTTC.

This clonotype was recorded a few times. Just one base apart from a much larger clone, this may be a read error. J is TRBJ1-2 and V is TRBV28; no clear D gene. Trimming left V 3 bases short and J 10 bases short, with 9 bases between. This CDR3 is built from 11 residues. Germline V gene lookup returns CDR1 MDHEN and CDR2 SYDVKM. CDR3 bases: TGTGCCAGCAGTTTCTTCGATGTCTACACCTTC. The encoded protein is CASSFFDVYTF.

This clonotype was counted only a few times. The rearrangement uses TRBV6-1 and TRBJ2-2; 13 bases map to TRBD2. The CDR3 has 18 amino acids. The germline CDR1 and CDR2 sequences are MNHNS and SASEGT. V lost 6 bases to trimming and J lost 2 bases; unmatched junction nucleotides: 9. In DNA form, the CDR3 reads TGTGCCAGCAGGTCCGGACTAGCGGGAGCCAAAAACACCGGGGAGCTGTTTTTT. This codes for CASRSGLAGAKNTGELFF.

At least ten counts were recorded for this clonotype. CDR3 nucleotides: TGTGCCAGCAGCCTAAACCCGACAGGGCTCGGGAATGAGCAGTTCTTC. Translation: CASSLNPTGLGNEQFF. The genes are TRBV7-2 and TRBJ2-1, with 7 bases fitting TRBD1. V gave up 5 bases and J gave up 7 bases; unmatched junction bases: 14. The germline V gene encodes CDR1 SGHTA and CDR2 FQGNSA. The CDR3 runs 16 residues.

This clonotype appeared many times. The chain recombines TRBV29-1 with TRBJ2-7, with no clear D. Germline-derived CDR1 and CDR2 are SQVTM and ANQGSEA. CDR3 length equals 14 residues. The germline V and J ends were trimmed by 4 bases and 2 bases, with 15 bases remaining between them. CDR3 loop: CSVVGQKSTYEQYF. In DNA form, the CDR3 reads TGCAGCGTTGTCGGTCAGAAATCAACCTACGAGCAGTACTTC.

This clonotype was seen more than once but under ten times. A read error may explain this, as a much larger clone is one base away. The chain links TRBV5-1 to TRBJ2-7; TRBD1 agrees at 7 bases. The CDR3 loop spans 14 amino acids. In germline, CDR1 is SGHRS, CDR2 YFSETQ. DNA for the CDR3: TGCGCCAGCAGCTTCCAGGGGGATCGTTACGGGCAGTACTTC. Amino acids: CASSFQGDRYGQYF.

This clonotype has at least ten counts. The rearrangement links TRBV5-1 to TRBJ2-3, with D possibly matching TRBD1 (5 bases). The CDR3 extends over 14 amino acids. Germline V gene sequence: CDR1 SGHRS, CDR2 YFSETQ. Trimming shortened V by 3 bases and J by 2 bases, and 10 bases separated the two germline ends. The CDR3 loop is CASSSPDTTDTQYF. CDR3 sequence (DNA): TGCGCCAGCAGCTCCCCGGACACCACAGATACGCAGTATTTT.

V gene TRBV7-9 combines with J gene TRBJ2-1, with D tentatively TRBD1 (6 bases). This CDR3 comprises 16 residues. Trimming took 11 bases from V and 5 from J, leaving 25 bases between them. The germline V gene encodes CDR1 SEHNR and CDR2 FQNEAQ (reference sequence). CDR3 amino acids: CACLRSRQVVHNEQFF. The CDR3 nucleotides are TGTGCCTGTCTGCGCAGTCGACAGGTTGTCCACAATGAGCAGTTCTTC.

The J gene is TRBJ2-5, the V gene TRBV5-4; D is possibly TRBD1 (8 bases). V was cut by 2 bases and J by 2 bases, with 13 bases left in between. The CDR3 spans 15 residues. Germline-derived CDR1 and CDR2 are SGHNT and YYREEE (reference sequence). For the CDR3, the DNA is TGTGCCAGCAGCTTCCCACAGGGGGGGCAAGAGACCCAGTACTTC. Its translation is CASSFPQGGQETQYF.

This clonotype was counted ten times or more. The CDR3 loop is CSARTGEETQYF. The CDR3 DNA reads as TGCAGTGCCAGGACAGGGGAAGAGACCCAGTACTTC. The chain employs TRBV20-1 and TRBJ2-5, with TRBD1 matching 9 bases. The CDR3 loop spans 12 amino acids. The V gene's germline CDR1 is DFQATT and CDR2 SNEGSKA (reference sequence). V shed 6 bases and J 3 bases; nucleotides not matched to a gene: 2.

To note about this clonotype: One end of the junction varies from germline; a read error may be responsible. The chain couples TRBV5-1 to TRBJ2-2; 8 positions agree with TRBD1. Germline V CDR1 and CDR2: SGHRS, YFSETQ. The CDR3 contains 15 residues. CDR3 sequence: CASSLSQGATGELFF. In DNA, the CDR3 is TGCGCCAGCAGCTTGTCGCAGGGGGCCACCGGGGAGCTGTTCTTT.

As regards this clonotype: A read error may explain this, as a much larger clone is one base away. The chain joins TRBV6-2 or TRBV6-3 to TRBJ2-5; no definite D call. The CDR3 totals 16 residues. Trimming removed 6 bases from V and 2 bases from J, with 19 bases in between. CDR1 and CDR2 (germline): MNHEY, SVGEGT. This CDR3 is CASSHGIAASQETQYF. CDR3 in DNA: TGTGCCAGCAGCCACGGAATAGCAGCTTCTCAAGAGACCCAGTACTTC.

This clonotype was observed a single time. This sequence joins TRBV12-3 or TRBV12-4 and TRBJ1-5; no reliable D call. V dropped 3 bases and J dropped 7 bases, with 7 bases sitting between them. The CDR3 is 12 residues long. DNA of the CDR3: TGTGCCAGCAGTTTCCTTAGGCAGCCCCAGCATTTT. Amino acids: CASSFLRQPQHF.

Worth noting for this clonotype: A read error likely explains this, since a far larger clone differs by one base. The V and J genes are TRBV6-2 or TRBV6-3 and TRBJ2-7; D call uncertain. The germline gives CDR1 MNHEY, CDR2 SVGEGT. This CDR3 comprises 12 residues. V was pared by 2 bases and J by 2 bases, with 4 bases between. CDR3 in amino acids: CASSYTPYEQYF. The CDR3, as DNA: TGTGCCAGCAGTTACACACCCTACGAGCAGTACTTC.

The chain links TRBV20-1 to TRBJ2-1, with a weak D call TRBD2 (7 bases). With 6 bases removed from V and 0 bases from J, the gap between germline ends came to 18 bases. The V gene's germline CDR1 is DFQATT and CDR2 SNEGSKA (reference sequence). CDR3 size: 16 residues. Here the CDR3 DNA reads TGCAGTGCAGAAGGGGGGGACTTCAGCTCCTACAATGAGCAGTTCTTC. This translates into CSAEGGDFSSYNEQFF.

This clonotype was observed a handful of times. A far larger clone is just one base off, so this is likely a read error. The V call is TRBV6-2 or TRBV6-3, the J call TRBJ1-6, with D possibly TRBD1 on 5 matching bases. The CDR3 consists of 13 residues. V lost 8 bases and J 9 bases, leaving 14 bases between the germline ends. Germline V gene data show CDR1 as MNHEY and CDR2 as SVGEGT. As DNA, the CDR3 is TGTGCCAGCGGGGGGAGGGTTAGTTCACCCCTCCACTTT. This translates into CASGGRVSSPLHF.

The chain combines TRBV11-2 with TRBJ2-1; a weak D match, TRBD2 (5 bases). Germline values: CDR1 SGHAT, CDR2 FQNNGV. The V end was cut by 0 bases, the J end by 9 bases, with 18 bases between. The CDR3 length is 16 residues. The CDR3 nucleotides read TGTGCCAGCAGCTTAGAGGCTAGCTGGCCCACGGGTGAGCAGTTCTTC. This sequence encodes CASSLEASWPTGEQFF.

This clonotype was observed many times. CDR3 in DNA: TGTGCCAGCAGTTTATTCGATCAGCCCCAGCATTTT. This translates into CASSLFDQPQHF. The gene calls are TRBV28 and TRBJ1-5; no firm D call. Germline V CDR1 and CDR2: MDHEN, SYDVKM. Between the trimmed V and J ends, which lost 1 base and 5 bases, there was a span of 3 bases. The CDR3 loop spans 12 amino acids.

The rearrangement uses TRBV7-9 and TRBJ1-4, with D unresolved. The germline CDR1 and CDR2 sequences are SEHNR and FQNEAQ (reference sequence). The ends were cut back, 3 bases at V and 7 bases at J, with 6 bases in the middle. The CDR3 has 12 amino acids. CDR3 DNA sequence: TGTGCCAGCAGCTTTGGCGTTGAAAAACTGTTTTTT. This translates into CASSFGVEKLFF.

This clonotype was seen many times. In DNA form, the CDR3 reads TGTGCCAGCAGCTCCCCCACCCTCGCCTCGGGGGGCTACACCTTC. Amino acid sequence: CASSSPTLASGGYTF. The chain links TRBV7-2 to TRBJ1-2, with unresolved D. Per germline, CDR1 SGHTA and CDR2 FQGNSA. V gave up 4 bases and J gave up 8 bases, with 20 bases separating them. CDR3 length: 15 residues.

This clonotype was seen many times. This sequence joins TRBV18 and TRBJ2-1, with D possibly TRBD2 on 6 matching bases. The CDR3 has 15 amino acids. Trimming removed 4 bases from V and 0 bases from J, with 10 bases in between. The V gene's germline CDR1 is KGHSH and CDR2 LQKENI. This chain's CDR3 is CASSRDGGSYNEQFF. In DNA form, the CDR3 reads TGTGCCAGCTCACGCGACGGGGGCTCCTACAATGAGCAGTTCTTC. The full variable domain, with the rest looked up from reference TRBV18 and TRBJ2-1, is NAGVMQNPRHLVRRRGQEARLRCSPMKGHSHVYWYRQLPEEGLKFMVYLQKENIIDESGMPKERFSAEFPKEGPSILRIQQVVRGDSAAYFCASSRDGGSYNEQFFGPGTRLTVL.

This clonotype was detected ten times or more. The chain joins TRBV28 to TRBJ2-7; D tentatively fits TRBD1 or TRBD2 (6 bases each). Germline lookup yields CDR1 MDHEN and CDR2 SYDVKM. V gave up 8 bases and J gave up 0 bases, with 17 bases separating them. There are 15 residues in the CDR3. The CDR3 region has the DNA TGTGCCAGCTGGGGACGATCGGGGGCCTCCTACGAGCAGTACTTC. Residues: CASWGRSGASYEQYF. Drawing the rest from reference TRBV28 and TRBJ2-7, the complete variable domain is DVKVTQSSRYLVKRTGEKVFLECVQDMDHENMFWYRQDPGLGLRLIYFSYDVKMKEKGDIPEGYSVSREKKERFSLILESASTNQTSMYLCASWGRSGASYEQYFGPGTRLTVT.

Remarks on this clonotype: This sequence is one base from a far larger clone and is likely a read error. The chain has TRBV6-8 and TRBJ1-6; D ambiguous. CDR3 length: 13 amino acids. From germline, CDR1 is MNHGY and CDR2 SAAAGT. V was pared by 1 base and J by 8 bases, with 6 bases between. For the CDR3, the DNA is TGTGCCAGCAGTTACTACCGGTATTCACCCCTCCACTTT. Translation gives CASSYYRYSPLHF.

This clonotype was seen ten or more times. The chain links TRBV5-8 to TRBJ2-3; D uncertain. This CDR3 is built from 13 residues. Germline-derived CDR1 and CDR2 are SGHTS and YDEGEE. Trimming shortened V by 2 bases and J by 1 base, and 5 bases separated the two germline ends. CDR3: CASSFPGTDTQYF. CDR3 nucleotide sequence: TGTGCCAGCAGCTTCCCGGGCACAGATACGCAGTATTTT.

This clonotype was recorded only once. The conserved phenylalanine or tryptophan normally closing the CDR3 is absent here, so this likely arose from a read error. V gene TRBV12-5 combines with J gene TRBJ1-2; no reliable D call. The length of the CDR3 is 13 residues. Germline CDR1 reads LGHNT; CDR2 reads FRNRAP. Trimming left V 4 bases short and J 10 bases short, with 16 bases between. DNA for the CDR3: TGTGCTAGTGGTTCCCGGACTGGGGATGACTACACCTCC. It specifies CASGSRTGDDYTS.

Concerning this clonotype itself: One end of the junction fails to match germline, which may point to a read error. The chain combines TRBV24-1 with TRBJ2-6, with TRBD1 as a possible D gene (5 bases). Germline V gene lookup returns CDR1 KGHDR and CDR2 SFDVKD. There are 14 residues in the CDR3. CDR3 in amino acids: CATSRASGAKVLTF. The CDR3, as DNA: TGTGCCACCAGTAGGGCCTCTGGGGCCAAAGTCCTGACCTTC.

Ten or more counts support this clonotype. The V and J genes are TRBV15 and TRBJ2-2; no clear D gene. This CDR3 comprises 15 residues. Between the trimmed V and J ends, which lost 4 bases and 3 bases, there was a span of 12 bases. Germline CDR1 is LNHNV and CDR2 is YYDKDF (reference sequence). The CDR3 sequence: CATSKTAGDTGELFF. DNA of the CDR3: TGTGCCACCAGCAAAACCGCTGGGGACACCGGGGAGCTGTTTTTT.